The subject of this entry is one T cell receptor (beta chain). Sequencing used immunoSEQ multiplex PCR; TCRdb keeps in-frame clones, though not all of them. The profile shows about 14,000 clones, approximately 90% of them singletons. This sample is drawn from a study of pediatric ulcerative colitis. This CDR3 region has 16 residues. Germline CDR1 reads SNHLY; CDR2 reads FYNNEI. V was trimmed by 3 bases and J by 5 bases, leaving 17 bases between them. The V and J genes are TRBV2 and TRBJ1-5; tentative D call: TRBD1 (5 bases). Material: blood. The TCR was taken from a boy aged 5 to 17 with moderate ulcerative colitis. The CDR3 is CASSDRGLGGDQPQHF. The DNA of the CDR3 is TGTGCCAGCAGTGATAGGGGACTAGGAGGAGATCAGCCCCAGCATTTT.